Shown below are 13 T cell receptor beta chains from a single sample sequenced in a study of blood T cell repertoires in COVID-19. This table comes from immunoSEQ multiplex PCR, and its TCRdb copy is limited to in-frame clones, with some not included. Counted here are hundreds of thousands of clones, 82% occurring once; the ten biggest clones make up about 3.7%. Sequencing input: PBMCs or T cells enriched from blood (not recorded which). These receptors originate from a woman in her fifties or sixties who had recovered from COVID-19.

V is TRBV4-1 and J is TRBJ2-6, with 9 positions matching TRBD1. The CDR3 is 21 residues long. The junction had 13 bases not matched to a gene; V was cut back by 1 base and J by 0 bases. Germline V lookup: CDR1 MGHRA, CDR2 YSYEKL. The CDR3 loop reads CASSQAADTGTGNSGANVLTF. The CDR3 region has the DNA TGCGCCAGCAGCCAAGCTGCTGATACCGGGACAGGGAACTCTGGGGCCAACGTCCTGACTTTC.

V usage is TRBV19 and J usage is TRBJ1-1, with 11 bases fitting TRBD1. The CDR3 has 14 amino acids. The germline CDR1 and CDR2 sequences are LNHDA and SQIVND (reference sequence). V shed 8 bases and J 5 bases; nucleotides not matched to a gene: 7. CDR3 in amino acids: CASGTGTGGTEAFF. CDR3 nucleotide sequence: TGTGCCAGTGGAACCGGGACAGGGGGAACTGAAGCTTTCTTT.

CDR3 in amino acids: CASSLEGFAEAFF. CDR3 sequence (DNA): TGTGCCAGCAGCTTAGAGGGGTTCGCTGAAGCTTTCTTT. V usage is TRBV7-9 and J usage is TRBJ1-1; a possible D gene is TRBD1 (5 bases). With 1 base removed from V and 6 bases from J, the gap between germline ends came to 9 bases. CDR3 size: 13 residues. Germline values: CDR1 SEHNR, CDR2 FQNEAQ (reference sequence).

This chain links TRBV29-1 with TRBJ2-5, with 8 nucleotides matching TRBD1. Germline loops: CDR1 SQVTM, CDR2 ANQGSEA. The J segment lost 2 bases and the V segment lost 6 bases, leaving 2 bases of the junction unmatched. The CDR3 loop spans 12 amino acids. CDR3 region: CSVGDRQETQYF. CDR3 coding DNA: TGCAGCGTAGGGGACAGGCAAGAGACCCAGTACTTC.

As regards this clone: The junction does not match germline at one end; this may be a read error. V and J are TRBV19 and TRBJ2-5, with D possibly matching TRBD2 (5 bases). The CDR3 contains 13 residues. CDR1 and CDR2 (germline): LNHDA, SQIVND (reference sequence). The CDR3 DNA is TGTGCCAGTGGTATTGAGGGTCGGGAGACCCAGTACTTC. Translation gives CASGIEGRETQYF.

V and J are TRBV13 and TRBJ2-5; D remains unclear. Germline lookup yields CDR1 PRHDT and CDR2 FYEKMQ (reference sequence). Trimming shortened V by 0 bases and J by 2 bases, and 7 bases separated the two germline ends. CDR3 length equals 14 residues. The CDR3 nucleotides read TGTGCCAGCAGCTTAGGCCGAGTTCAAGAGACCCAGTACTTC. Translating gives CASSLGRVQETQYF. The full variable domain, in which reference TRBV13 and TRBJ2-5 provide the parts outside the CDR3, is AAGVIQSPRHLIKEKRETATLKCYPIPRHDTVYWYQQGPGQDPQFLISFYEKMQSDKGSIPDRFSAQQFSDYHSELNMSSLELGDSALYFCASSLGRVQETQYFGPGTRLLVL.

The CDR3 region is CAISPGQGWNEQFF. CDR3 DNA: TGTGCCATCTCCCCGGGACAGGGGTGGAATGAGCAGTTCTTC. This sequence joins TRBV19 and TRBJ2-1; 10 nucleotides match TRBD1. The CDR3 contains 14 residues. CDR1 and CDR2 (germline): LNHDA, SQIVND (reference sequence). V was clipped by 10 bases and J by 7 bases; unmatched bases: 10.

The chain joins TRBV18 to TRBJ2-1, with 12 bases aligning to TRBD1. Germline loops: CDR1 KGHSH, CDR2 LQKENI. The CDR3 is 19 residues long. Trimming cost V 4 bases and J 6 bases; bases outside gene matches: 16. DNA of the CDR3: TGTGCCAGCTCACGGCTGCCTTTATCCGGGACAGGGGGCGGCAATGAGCAGTTCTTC. It specifies CASSRLPLSGTGGGNEQFF.

This chain uses TRBV3-1 (or the pseudogene TRBV3-2) with TRBJ2-7; 8 bases line up with TRBD2. V trimming: 6 bases; J trimming: 3 bases; junction bases outside the gene matches: 1. The CDR3 consists of 12 residues. Germline-derived CDR1 and CDR2 are LGHDT and YNNKEL (reference sequence). The CDR3 sequence: CASRGTSYEQYF. The CDR3 DNA is TGTGCCAGCAGAGGGACTAGCTACGAGCAGTACTTC.

The chain is built from TRBV11-2 and TRBJ1-1; D might be TRBD1 (6 bases). The CDR3 sequence is 13 residues long. Trimming shortened V by 3 bases and J by 6 bases, and 11 bases separated the two germline ends. Per germline, CDR1 SGHAT and CDR2 FQNNGV. The CDR3 loop is CASSFTGGAEAFF. The CDR3 DNA sequence: TGTGCCAGCAGCTTTACGGGGGGCGCTGAAGCTTTCTTT.

Concerning this clone: The conserved phenylalanine or tryptophan normally closing the CDR3 is absent here, so this likely arose from a read error. The limits of the CDR3 on the DNA are not certain, so only TCRdb's listed CDR3 is given. The rearrangement links TRBV6-5 to TRBJ1-2; no DNA check was done on the table's D call, TRBD1. Germline CDR1 is MNHEY and CDR2 is SVGAGI. The CDR3 adds up to 14 amino acids, both ends counted. The CDR3: CASSYSKSTGGLSL.

The chain carries TRBV19 and TRBJ1-5; 12 bases are shared with TRBD1. The CDR3 is 15 amino acids. The V gene's germline CDR1 is LNHDA and CDR2 SQIVND (reference sequence). Trimming at V came to 6 bases and at J to 4 bases, leaving 4 bases not matched to a gene. CDR3 protein: CASREGQGANQPQHF. CDR3 DNA sequence: TGTGCCAGTAGAGAGGGACAGGGGGCTAATCAGCCCCAGCATTTT.

This chain joins TRBV24-1 and TRBJ2-1; the D is unclear. The germline V gene encodes CDR1 KGHDR and CDR2 SFDVKD. V lost 5 bases and J lost 6, with 10 bases in between. This CDR3 has 13 amino acids. The CDR3 DNA sequence: TGTGCCACCAGTGGGGCCGACCCCAATGAGCAGTTCTTC. Protein sequence: CATSGADPNEQFF.